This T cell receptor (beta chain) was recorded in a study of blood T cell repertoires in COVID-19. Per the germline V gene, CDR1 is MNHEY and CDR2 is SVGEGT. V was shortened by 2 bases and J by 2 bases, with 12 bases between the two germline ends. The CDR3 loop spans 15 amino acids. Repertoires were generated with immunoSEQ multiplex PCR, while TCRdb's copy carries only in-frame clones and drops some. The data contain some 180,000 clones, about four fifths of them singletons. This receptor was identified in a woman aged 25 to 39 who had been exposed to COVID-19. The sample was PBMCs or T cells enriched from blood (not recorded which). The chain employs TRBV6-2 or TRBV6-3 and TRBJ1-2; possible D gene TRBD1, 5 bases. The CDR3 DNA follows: TGTGCCAGCAGTTACCCGGGACGGGAGAACTATGGCTACACCTTC. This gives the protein CASSYPGRENYGYTF.